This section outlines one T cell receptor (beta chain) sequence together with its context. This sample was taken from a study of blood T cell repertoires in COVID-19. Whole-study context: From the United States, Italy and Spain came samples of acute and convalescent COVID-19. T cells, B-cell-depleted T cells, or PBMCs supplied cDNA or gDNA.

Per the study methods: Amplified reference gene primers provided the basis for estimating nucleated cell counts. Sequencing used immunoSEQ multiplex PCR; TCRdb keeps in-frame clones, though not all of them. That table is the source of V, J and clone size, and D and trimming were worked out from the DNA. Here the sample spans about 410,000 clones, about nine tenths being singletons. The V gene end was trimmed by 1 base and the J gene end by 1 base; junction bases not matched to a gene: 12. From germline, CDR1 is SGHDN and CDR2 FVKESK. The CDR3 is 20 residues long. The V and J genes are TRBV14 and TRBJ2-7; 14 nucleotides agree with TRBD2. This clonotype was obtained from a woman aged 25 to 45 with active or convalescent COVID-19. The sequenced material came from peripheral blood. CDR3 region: CASSQGLGLAGGYFSYEQYF. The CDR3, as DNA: TGTGCCAGCAGCCAAGGACTCGGACTAGCGGGGGGATATTTTTCCTACGAGCAGTACTTC.